The rows below give T cell receptor beta chains drawn from one sample of a study of Graves' ophthalmopathy and Graves' hyperthyroidism. MiXCR was run by TCRdb on the multiplex PCR reads, yielding one entry per CDR3 protein. The table includes around 1.1 million distinct CDR3 sequences, 35% to 45% detected once. Sequenced sample: peripheral blood or thyroid tissue (not recorded which). The receptors were gathered from an adult man with Graves' hyperthyroidism. Both conserved end residues are part of each CDR3. A D gene is named only where the DNA matches it firmly. Clone size appears in some rows only: once, few, many, or a class for an expanded clone.

>TRBJ1-2|.|TRBV29-1|.
CSAVWAADGYTF
TGCAGCGCCGTTTGGGCTGCGGATGGCTACACCTTC
>TRBJ2-7|few|TRBV30|TRBD1
CAWSASDRGSREQYF
TGTGCCTGGAGTGCGAGTGACAGGGGATCGAGGGAGCAGTACTTC
>TRBJ1-6|.|TRBV5-1|TRBD1
CASRPGTGSSYNSPLHF
TGCGCCAGCAGACCCGGGACAGGGAGCTCCTATAATTCACCCCTCCACTTT
>TRBJ1-2|few|TRBV3-2|.
CASSQTATEPANYGYTF
TGTGCCAGCAGCCAAACGGCTACGGAGCCCGCTAACTATGGCTACACCTTC
>TRBJ2-6|.|TRBV5-1|.
CASSLGQSTGANVLTF
TGCGCCAGCAGCTTGGGACAGTCTACTGGGGCCAACGTCCTGACTTTC
>TRBJ2-2|.|TRBV7-2|.
CASSPSPTSGELFF
TGTGCCAGCAGCCCCTCACCGACTAGCGGGGAGCTGTTTTTT
>TRBJ1-3|.|TRBV10-3|TRBD1
CAIRGLRQGLAVALDF
TGTGCCATCCGGGGACTCAGACAGGGCCTCGCCGTGGCCCTTGATTTT
>TRBJ2-2|many|TRBV12-3/TRBV12-4|TRBD1
CAGGQGYTGELFF
TGTGCCGGGGGACAGGGTTACACCGGGGAGCTGTTTTTT
>TRBJ1-2|.|TRBV24-1|TRBD1
CATSSGTGSGHYGYTF
TGTGCCACCAGTTCCGGGACAGGGAGCGGGCACTATGGCTACACCTTC
>TRBJ1-6|.|TRBV2|TRBD1
CASSLSRGGQNNSPLHF
TGTGCCAGCTCACTCTCTCGTGGGGGACAGAATAATTCACCCCTCCACTTT
>TRBJ2-2|.|TRBV7-2|TRBD1
CASSWDRGLENTGELFF
TGTGCCAGCAGTTGGGACAGGGGGCTAGAGAACACCGGGGAGCTGTTTTTT
>TRBJ1-5|many|TRBV7-2|TRBD1
CASSFGTVHQPQHF
TGTGCCAGCAGCTTCGGGACAGTCCATCAGCCCCAGCATTTT
>TRBJ1-2|few|TRBV7-2|.
CASGRGSGYGYTF
TGTGCCAGCGGGCGGGGGTCTGGGTATGGCTACACCTTC
>TRBJ1-6|.|TRBV10-2|.
CASSYRAGSNSPLHF
TGTGCCAGCAGTTACAGGGCAGGGTCTAATTCACCCCTCCACTTT
>TRBJ2-2|.|TRBV12-3/TRBV12-4|.
CASSAGQSTGELFF
TGTGCCAGCAGCGCGGGACAGAGCACCGGGGAGCTGTTTTTT
>TRBJ2-2|.|TRBV20-1|TRBD2
CSARGTSGRKPGELFF
TGCAGTGCTAGAGGGACTAGCGGGAGGAAACCCGGGGAGCTGTTTTTT
>TRBJ1-1|few|TRBV6-6|TRBD1
CASSHSGGTNTEAFF
TGTGCCAGCAGTCACTCAGGGGGAACGAACACTGAAGCTTTCTTT
>TRBJ2-7|few|TRBV7-9|TRBD2
CASSQRTSGSPNSYEQYF
TGTGCCAGCAGCCAAAGGACTAGCGGGAGCCCCAACTCCTACGAGCAGTACTTC
>TRBJ1-2|.|TRBV7-9|.
CASSLGGFRAETNYGYTF
TGTGCCAGCAGCTTGGGCGGCTTTAGGGCAGAAACCAACTATGGCTACACCTTC
>TRBJ1-6|many|TRBV6-5|TRBD1
CASSYLQGGDSPLHF
TGTGCCAGCAGTTACCTTCAAGGGGGCGACTCACCCCTCCACTTT
>TRBJ1-4|many|TRBV12-3/TRBV12-4|TRBD1
CASSFRTGGEKLFF
TGTGCCAGCAGTTTCCGGACAGGGGGTGAAAAACTGTTTTTT
>TRBJ2-7|few|TRBV14|.
CASSQGTVSSYEQYF
TGTGCCAGCAGCCAAGGGACAGTGAGCTCCTACGAGCAGTACTTC
>TRBJ1-5|many|TRBV10-3|TRBD1
CAIRSGTGGNQPQHF
TGTGCCATCAGGTCGGGCACAGGGGGCAATCAGCCCCAGCATTTT
>TRBJ1-5|.|TRBV20-1|.
CSATNTGGRSNQPQHF
TGCAGTGCCACAAACACGGGGGGTAGAAGCAATCAGCCCCAGCATTTT
>TRBJ2-7|.|TRBV7-9|.
CASSAGRRGYEQYF
TGTGCCAGCAGCGCCGGCCGTCGGGGATACGAGCAGTACTTC
>TRBJ2-5|.|TRBV29-1|TRBD2
CSVPKRGGLAGGQETQYF
TGCAGCGTACCAAAGCGGGGGGGACTAGCGGGGGGTCAAGAGACCCAGTACTTC
>TRBJ1-2|.|TRBV7-9|TRBD1
CASSPQGGEGYTF
TGTGCCAGCAGCCCACAGGGGGGCGAGGGCTACACCTTC
>TRBJ2-5|.|TRBV10-3|TRBD2
CATSPGGPQETQYF
TGTGCCACCAGCCCGGGGGGACCTCAAGAGACCCAGTACTTC
>TRBJ2-7|.|TRBV11-2|.
CASSLYPRVGSYEQYF
TGTGCCAGCAGCCTATATCCGAGGGTCGGTTCCTACGAGCAGTACTTC
>TRBJ1-6|many|TRBV7-8|.
CASRRDRRTYNSPLHF
TGTGCCAGCAGGCGGGACCGACGTACCTATAATTCACCCCTCCACTTT
>TRBJ1-2|.|TRBV20-1|.
CSARRGRGYGYTF
TGCAGTGCTAGACGTGGCAGGGGCTATGGCTACACCTTC
>TRBJ2-7|.|TRBV7-9|.
CASSSPDAYEQYF
TGTGCCAGCAGCTCCCCTGATGCCTACGAGCAGTACTTC
>TRBJ1-5|.|TRBV19|.
CASSGTLNQPQHF
TGTGCCAGTAGTGGGACACTCAATCAGCCCCAGCATTTT
>TRBJ2-7|.|TRBV6-2/TRBV6-3|TRBD2
CASSPGLAGVDEQYF
TGTGCCAGCAGCCCAGGACTAGCGGGAGTAGACGAGCAGTACTTC
>TRBJ2-2|.|TRBV28|.
CASARETGELFF
TGTGCCAGCGCGAGGGAAACCGGGGAGCTGTTTTTT
>TRBJ1-2|.|TRBV5-4|.
CASSQGTHDRNYGYTF
TGCGCCAGCAGCCAAGGGACCCATGACAGAAACTATGGCTACACCTTC
>TRBJ2-7|.|TRBV12-3/TRBV12-4|.
CASSSPGEGNYEQYF
TGTGCCAGCAGTTCACCGGGGGAAGGGAACTACGAGCAGTACTTC
>TRBJ2-7|.|TRBV28|TRBD1
CASSFADRAEQYF
TGTGCCAGCAGTTTCGCGGACAGGGCCGAGCAGTACTTC
>TRBJ1-2|many|TRBV29-1|TRBD1
CSVEGLQGIYGYTF
TGCAGCGTTGAAGGGCTACAGGGGATCTATGGCTACACCTTC
>TRBJ2-5|many|TRBV24-1|TRBD2
CATSGGGQETQYF
TGTGCCACCAGTGGCGGGGGGCAAGAGACCCAGTACTTC
>TRBJ2-7|.|TRBV29-1|.
CSVSSGLSYEQYF
TGCAGCGTTTCCAGCGGACTATCCTACGAGCAGTACTTC
>TRBJ1-1|.|TRBV9|TRBD1
CASRGEFGDRANTEAFF
TGTGCCAGCAGGGGGGAGTTTGGGGACAGGGCGAACACTGAAGCTTTCTTT
>TRBJ2-5|few|TRBV7-9|TRBD2
CASSLRREIETQYF
TGTGCCAGCAGTTTACGGCGGGAGATCGAGACCCAGTACTTC
>TRBJ2-7|many|TRBV7-9|TRBD2
CASRIAGPAGEQYF
TGTGCCAGCAGAATAGCGGGACCCGCAGGGGAGCAGTACTTC
>TRBJ2-5|few|TRBV6-5|TRBD2
CASSFSASGRQTQYF
TGTGCCAGCAGCTTTAGCGCTAGCGGGAGACAGACCCAGTACTTC
>TRBJ1-4|many|TRBV29-1|TRBD1
CSVEGQGEKLFF
TGCAGCGTTGAGGGACAGGGTGAAAAACTGTTTTTT
>TRBJ1-1|few|TRBV28|.
CASSFAAMNTEAFF
TGTGCCAGCAGTTTCGCAGCCATGAACACTGAAGCTTTCTTT
>TRBJ2-6|many|TRBV7-9|TRBD2
CASSHSTSGTNSGANVLTF
TGTGCCAGCAGCCATTCGACTAGCGGGACGAACTCTGGGGCCAACGTCCTGACTTTC
>TRBJ2-2|.|TRBV4-1|.
CASSQSSITGELFF
TGCGCCAGCAGCCAGTCCTCAATTACCGGGGAGCTGTTTTTT